One and the same sample provided the 4 T cell receptor beta chains below, sequenced in a study of cytomegalovirus exposure and HLA in healthy donors. Use of 60 Vbeta and 13 Jbeta primers characterized the PCR. Sequencing used immunoSEQ multiplex PCR; TCRdb keeps in-frame clones, though not all of them. The repertoire has 130,000 or so clones, about 76% of them found once; the top ten carry more than 6%. Sequencing was done on a sample of PBMCs. The receptors derive from a man aged 40-49 years in good health and CMV-seropositive.

A single count supports this clone. The rearrangement joins TRBV7-2 to TRBJ2-3; D is possibly TRBD2 (5 bases). Germline V CDR1 and CDR2: SGHTA, FQGNSA. The germline V and J ends were trimmed by 5 bases and 2 bases, with 14 bases remaining between them. CDR3 length equals 15 residues. The CDR3 bases are TGTGCCAGCAGCCGTAGGGATCGGGACACAGATACGCAGTATTTT. The encoded protein is CASSRRDRDTDTQYF.

This chain joins TRBV7-8 and TRBJ1-1; a weak D match, TRBD1 (5 bases). Per the germline V gene, CDR1 is SGHVS and CDR2 is FQNEAQ. CDR3 length equals 15 residues. V gave up 5 bases and J gave up 0 bases, with 13 bases separating them. CDR3 nucleotide sequence: TGTGCCAGCAGCCTTTCGGTGACAGTGAACACTGAAGCTTTCTTT. This encodes CASSLSVTVNTEAFF.

This clone was seen a handful of times. The rearrangement links TRBV28 to TRBJ2-7; 8 bases are shared with TRBD2. Unmatched junction bases numbered 13, after V lost 4 bases and J lost 5 bases. The CDR3 spans 16 residues. Germline V lookup: CDR1 MDHEN, CDR2 SYDVKM. The CDR3 DNA reads TGTGCCAGCAGTTCGGCGGGGGGCTTAAGAAATCACGAGCAGTACTTC. It encodes CASSSAGGLRNHEQYF.

The chain employs TRBV11-2 and TRBJ1-1; TRBD1 matches 9 bases. The CDR3 runs to 16 residues. J gave up 3 bases and V 5 bases, and 10 bases lay outside the gene matches. Germline values: CDR1 SGHAT, CDR2 FQNNGV. Here the CDR3 reads CASSVSGTGPYTEAFF. The CDR3 DNA follows: TGTGCCAGCAGCGTATCCGGGACAGGGCCATACACTGAAGCTTTCTTT.